This T cell receptor (beta chain) was observed in a study of T cell responses to AZD1222 COVID-19 vaccine. Study details: The study pooled second doses at about 4 or about 12 weeks.

V lost 4 bases and J lost 0, with 16 bases in between. This CDR3 is 17 amino acids long. Sequencing used immunoSEQ multiplex PCR; TCRdb keeps in-frame clones, though not all of them. This table has around 160,000 clones, around 91% appearing once. This rearrangement joins TRBV23-1 to TRBJ1-3; a weak D match, TRBD1 (6 bases). TRBV23-1 belongs to the ORF category, with a function that is uncertain. This sequence originates from an adult in good health. Sample: peripheral blood, taken on day 0 of AZD1222 vaccination. CDR3 region: CASSRLDRSCSGNTIYF. DNA for the CDR3: TGCGCCAGCAGTCGACTAGACAGGTCCTGCTCTGGAAACACCATATATTTT.